This T cell receptor beta chain stems from a study of blood T cell repertoires in COVID-19. Study summary: Some COVID-19 samples were acute and others convalescent; all came from the United States, Italy and Spain. Nucleic acid was either cDNA or gDNA, and it came from T cells, B-cell-depleted T cells, or PBMCs.

As processed by the authors: By means of reference gene primer amplification, nucleated cell counts were estimated. This table comes from immunoSEQ multiplex PCR, and its TCRdb copy is limited to in-frame clones, with some not included. V, J and clone size are taken as reported in that table, and D and trimming were inferred from the DNA itself. This repertoire shows about 480,000 clones, 80% to 90% found once; its top ten account for 0.75% to 0.9%. Seattle-derived patients entered the study during active infection and were followed longitudinally. This receptor was taken from a man between 18 and 35 years old with COVID-19, enrolled during active disease. Sequenced: peripheral blood.

CDR3 bases: TGTGCCAGCAGGGGGACAGGGGCAGATGGCTACACCTTC. Encoded protein: CASRGTGADGYTF. This sequence joins TRBV2 and TRBJ1-2; 10 bases map to TRBD1. Unmatched junction bases numbered 4, after V lost 6 bases and J lost 6 bases. This CDR3 contains 13 residues. Germline V CDR1 and CDR2: SNHLY, FYNNEI.